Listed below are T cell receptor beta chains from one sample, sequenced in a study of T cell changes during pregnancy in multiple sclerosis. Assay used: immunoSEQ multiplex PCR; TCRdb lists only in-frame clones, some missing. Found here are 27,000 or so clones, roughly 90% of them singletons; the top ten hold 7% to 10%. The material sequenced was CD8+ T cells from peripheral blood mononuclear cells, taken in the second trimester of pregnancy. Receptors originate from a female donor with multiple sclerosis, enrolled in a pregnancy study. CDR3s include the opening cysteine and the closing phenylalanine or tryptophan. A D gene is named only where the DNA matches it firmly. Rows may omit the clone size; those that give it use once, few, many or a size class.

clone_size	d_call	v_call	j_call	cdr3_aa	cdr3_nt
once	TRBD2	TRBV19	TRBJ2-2	CASIGAGVMGELFF	TGTGCCAGTATAGGGGCGGGGGTCATGGGGGAGCTGTTTTTT
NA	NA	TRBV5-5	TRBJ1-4	CASSDDQGRNEKLFF	TGTGCCAGCAGCGACGACCAGGGGCGAAATGAAAAACTGTTTTTT
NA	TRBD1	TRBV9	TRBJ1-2	CASSVEDRGLLGYTF	TGTGCCAGCAGCGTCGAGGACAGGGGACTACTGGGCTACACCTTC
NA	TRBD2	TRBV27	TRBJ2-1	CASRPSWGGQFF	TGTGCCAGCAGGCCCTCGTGGGGGGGGCAGTTCTTC
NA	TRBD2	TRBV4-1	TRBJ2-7	CASSQVGGYEQYF	TGCGCCAGCAGCCAAGTGGGAGGGTACGAGCAGTACTTC
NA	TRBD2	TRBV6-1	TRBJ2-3	CASSEWASGGADTQYF	TGTGCCAGCAGTGAATGGGCTAGCGGGGGCGCAGATACGCAGTATTTT
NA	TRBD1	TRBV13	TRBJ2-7	CASSLEGASYEQYF	TGTGCCAGCAGCTTAGAGGGGGCTTCCTACGAGCAGTACTTC
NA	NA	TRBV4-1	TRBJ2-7	CASSQRIPTEGYEQYF	TGCGCCAGCAGCCAACGTATTCCCACAGAGGGCTACGAGCAGTACTTC
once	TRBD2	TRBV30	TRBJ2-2	CAWAGGGVHAGELFF	TGTGCCTGGGCGGGGGGAGGGGTCCACGCCGGGGAGCTGTTTTTT
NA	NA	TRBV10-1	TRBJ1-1	CASSPTGMNTEAFF	TGCGCCAGCAGCCCTACAGGGATGAACACTGAAGCTTTCTTT
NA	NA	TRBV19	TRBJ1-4	CASSIPGPVKEKLFF	TGTGCCAGTAGTATCCCGGGTCCTGTGAAGGAAAAACTGTTTTTT
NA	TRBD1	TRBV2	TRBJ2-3	CASSGRDSPSTDTQYF	TGTGCCAGCAGTGGCCGGGACAGCCCTAGCACAGATACGCAGTATTTT